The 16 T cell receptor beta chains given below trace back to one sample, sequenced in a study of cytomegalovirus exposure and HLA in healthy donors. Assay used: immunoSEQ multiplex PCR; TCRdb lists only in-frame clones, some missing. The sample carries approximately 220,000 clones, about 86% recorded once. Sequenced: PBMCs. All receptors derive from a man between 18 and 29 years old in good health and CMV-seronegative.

CDR3 residues: CASSATGSSGNTIYF. The CDR3 DNA sequence: TGTGCCAGCAGCGCGACAGGGAGCTCTGGAAACACCATATATTTT. The genes are TRBV5-4 and TRBJ1-3; TRBD1 aligns across 7 bases. The germline V gene encodes CDR1 SGHNT and CDR2 YYREEE (reference sequence). J lost 0 bases, V lost 4 bases, and 4 bases had no gene match. CDR3 length: 15 amino acids.

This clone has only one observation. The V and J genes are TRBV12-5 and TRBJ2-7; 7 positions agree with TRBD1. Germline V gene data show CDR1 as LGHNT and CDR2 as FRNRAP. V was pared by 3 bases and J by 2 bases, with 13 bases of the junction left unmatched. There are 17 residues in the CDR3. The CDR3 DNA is TGTGCTAGTGGTTTAGGTCCCCGGACAGGAATAACCTACGAGCAGTACTTC. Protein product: CASGLGPRTGITYEQYF.

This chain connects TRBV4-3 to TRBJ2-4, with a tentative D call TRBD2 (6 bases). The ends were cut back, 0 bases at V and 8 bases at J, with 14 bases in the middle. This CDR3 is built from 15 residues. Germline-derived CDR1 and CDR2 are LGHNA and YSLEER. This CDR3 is CASSQDPGRLDIQYF. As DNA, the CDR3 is TGCGCCAGCAGCCAAGATCCGGGGAGGTTGGACATTCAGTACTTC.

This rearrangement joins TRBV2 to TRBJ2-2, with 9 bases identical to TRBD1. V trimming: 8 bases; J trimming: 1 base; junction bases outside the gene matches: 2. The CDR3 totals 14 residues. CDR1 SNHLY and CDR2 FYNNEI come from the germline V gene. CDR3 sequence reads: CASGTGLNTGELFF. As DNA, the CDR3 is TGTGCCAGCGGGACAGGGCTGAACACCGGGGAGCTGTTTTTT.

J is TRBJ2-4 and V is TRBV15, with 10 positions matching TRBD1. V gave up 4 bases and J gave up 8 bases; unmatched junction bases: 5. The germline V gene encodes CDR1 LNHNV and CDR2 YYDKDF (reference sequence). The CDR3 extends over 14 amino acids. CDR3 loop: CATSIRDRGDIQYF. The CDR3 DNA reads TGTGCCACCAGCATAAGGGACAGGGGTGACATTCAGTACTTC.

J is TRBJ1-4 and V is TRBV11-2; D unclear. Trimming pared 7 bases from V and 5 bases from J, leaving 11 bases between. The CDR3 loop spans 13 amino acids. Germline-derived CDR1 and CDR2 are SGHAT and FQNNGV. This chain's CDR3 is CASNRGGNEKLFF. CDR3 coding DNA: TGTGCCAGCAATCGGGGAGGGAATGAAAAACTGTTTTTT.

In DNA, the CDR3 is TGCAGTGCTAGAGGACAGGCTGAAGCTTTCTTT. As protein: CSARGQAEAFF. This chain links TRBV20-1 with TRBJ1-1, with D possibly being TRBD1 (6 bases). The CDR3 spans 11 residues. Trimming took off 1 base at V and 6 bases at J, with 6 bases between the two ends. Germline assignment: CDR1 DFQATT and CDR2 SNEGSKA (reference sequence).

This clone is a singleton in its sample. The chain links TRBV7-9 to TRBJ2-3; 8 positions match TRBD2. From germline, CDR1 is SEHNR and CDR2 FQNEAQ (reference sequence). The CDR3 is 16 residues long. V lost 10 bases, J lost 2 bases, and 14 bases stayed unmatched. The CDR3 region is CAIGEASGLYTDTQYF. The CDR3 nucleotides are TGTGCCATTGGAGAAGCTAGCGGGTTATACACAGATACGCAGTATTTT.

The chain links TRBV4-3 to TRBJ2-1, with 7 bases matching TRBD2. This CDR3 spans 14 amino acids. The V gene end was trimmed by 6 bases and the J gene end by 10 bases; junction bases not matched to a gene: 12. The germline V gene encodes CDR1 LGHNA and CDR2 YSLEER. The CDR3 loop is CASSPPGLSREQFF. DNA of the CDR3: TGCGCCAGCAGTCCCCCGGGACTATCAAGGGAGCAGTTCTTC.

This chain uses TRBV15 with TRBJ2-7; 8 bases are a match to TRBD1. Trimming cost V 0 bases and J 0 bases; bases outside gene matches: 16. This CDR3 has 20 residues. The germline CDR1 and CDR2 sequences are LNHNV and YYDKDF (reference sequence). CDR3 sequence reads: CATSRDLVLRDRQLSYEQYF. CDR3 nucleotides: TGTGCCACCAGCAGAGATCTGGTTCTCCGGGACAGGCAGCTCTCCTACGAGCAGTACTTC.

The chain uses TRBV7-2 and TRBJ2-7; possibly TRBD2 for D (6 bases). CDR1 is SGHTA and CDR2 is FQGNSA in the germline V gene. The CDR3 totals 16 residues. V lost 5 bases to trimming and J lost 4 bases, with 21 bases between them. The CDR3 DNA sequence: TGTGCCAGCAGCACAAGCGCTAGCGAAGGCGGGTACGAGCAGTACTTC. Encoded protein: CASSTSASEGGYEQYF.

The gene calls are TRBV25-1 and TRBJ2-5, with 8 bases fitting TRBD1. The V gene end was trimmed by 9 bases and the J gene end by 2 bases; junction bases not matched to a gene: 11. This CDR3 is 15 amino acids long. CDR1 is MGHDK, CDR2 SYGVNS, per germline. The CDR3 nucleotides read TGTGCCAGTCGATTTACCGGGACAGGACAAGAGACCCAGTACTTC. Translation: CASRFTGTGQETQYF.

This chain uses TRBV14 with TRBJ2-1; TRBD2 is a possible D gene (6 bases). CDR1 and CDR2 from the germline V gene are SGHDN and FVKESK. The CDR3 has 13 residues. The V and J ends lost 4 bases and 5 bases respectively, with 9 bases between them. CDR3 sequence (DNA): TGTGCCAGCAGCCGGGGGAGGAACAATGAGCAGTTCTTC. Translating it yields CASSRGRNNEQFF.

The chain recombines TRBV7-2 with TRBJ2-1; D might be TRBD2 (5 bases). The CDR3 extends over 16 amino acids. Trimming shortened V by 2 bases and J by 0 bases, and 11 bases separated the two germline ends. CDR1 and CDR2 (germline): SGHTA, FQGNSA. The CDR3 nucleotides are TGTGCCAGCAGCTTAATGCTGGGGAGCTCCTACAATGAGCAGTTCTTC. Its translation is CASSLMLGSSYNEQFF.

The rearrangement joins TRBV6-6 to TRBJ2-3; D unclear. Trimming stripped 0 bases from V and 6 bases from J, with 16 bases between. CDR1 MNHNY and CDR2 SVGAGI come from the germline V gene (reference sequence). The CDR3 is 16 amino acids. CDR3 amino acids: CASSYSRGSVSDTQYF. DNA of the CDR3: TGTGCCAGCAGTTACTCGAGAGGAAGTGTATCCGATACGCAGTATTTT.

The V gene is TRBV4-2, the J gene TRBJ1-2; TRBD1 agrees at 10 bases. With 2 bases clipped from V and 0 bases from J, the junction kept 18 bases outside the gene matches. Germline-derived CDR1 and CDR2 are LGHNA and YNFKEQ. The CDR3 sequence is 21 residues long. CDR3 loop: CASSQRQGAVSIPKANYGYTF. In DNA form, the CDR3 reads TGTGCCAGCAGCCAAAGACAGGGGGCGGTTTCAATCCCTAAAGCTAACTATGGCTACACCTTC.